This T cell receptor beta chain is drawn from a study of cytomegalovirus exposure and HLA in healthy donors. This CDR3 has 17 amino acids. CDR1 SGHRS and CDR2 YFSETQ come from the germline V gene. After removal of 7 bases from V and 6 bases from J, the junction contained 15 bases not matched to a gene. This clone has just one count. 13 Jbeta primers and 60 Vbeta primers were used for the PCR. Profiling relied on immunoSEQ multiplex PCR, and the TCRdb table lists in-frame clones only, not all of them. This sample has around 150,000 clones; roughly three quarters occur once, and the top ten carry 1.1% to 1.5%.

Material for sequencing was PBMCs. The chain recombines TRBV5-1 with TRBJ1-6; 8 bases agree with TRBD1. This TCR came from a woman between 40 and 55 years old in good health and CMV-seronegative. CDR3 region: CASSWQSGDRGNSPLHF. The CDR3 region has the DNA TGCGCCAGCTCCTGGCAATCGGGAGACAGGGGTAATTCACCCCTCCACTTT. The variable domain in full, completed from reference TRBV5-1 and TRBJ1-6, reads KAGVTQTPRYLIKTRGQQVTLSCSPISGHRSVSWYQQTPGQGLQFLFEYFSETQRNKGNFPGRFSGRQFSNSRSEMNVSTLELGDSALYLCASSWQSGDRGNSPLHFGNGTRLTVT.